The 18 T cell receptor beta chains below were found in one sample sequenced in a study of cytomegalovirus exposure and HLA in healthy donors. Primers included in the PCR were 60 Vbeta and 13 Jbeta primers. Clones were sequenced by immunoSEQ multiplex PCR, and TCRdb holds only the in-frame ones, with some missing. The sample shows around 110,000 clones, less than 85% of them seen only once. Sequenced material: PBMCs. Receptors were obtained from a man in his 60s in good health and CMV-seronegative.

This chain uses TRBV2 with TRBJ1-6; D uncertain. V lost 3 bases, J lost 9 bases, and 9 bases lay in between. CDR1 and CDR2 from the germline V gene are SNHLY and FYNNEI. The CDR3 is 13 residues long. Written as DNA, the CDR3 is TGTGCCAGCAGTGACCTGCGGGTTTCACCCCTCCACTTT. The encoded protein is CASSDLRVSPLHF.

The V and J genes are TRBV7-9 and TRBJ2-5; TRBD2 is a possible D gene (5 bases). CDR1 is SEHNR and CDR2 is FQNEAQ in the germline V gene (reference sequence). This CDR3 is built from 15 residues. V lost 3 bases and J lost 2, with 13 bases in between. CDR3 sequence: CASSFGQPGQETQYF. CDR3 in DNA: TGTGCCAGCAGCTTTGGCCAGCCGGGGCAAGAGACCCAGTACTTC.

A few counts support this clone. The rearrangement joins TRBV19 to TRBJ1-6; maybe TRBD1 (5 bases). The V end was cut by 7 bases, the J end by 6 bases, with 16 bases between. The CDR3 totals 15 residues. In germline, CDR1 is LNHDA, CDR2 SQIVND (reference sequence). The CDR3 DNA reads TGTGCCAGTACCCAGTGGGGGGTACGTAATTCACCCCTCCACTTT. It specifies CASTQWGVRNSPLHF.

This chain joins TRBV7-2 and TRBJ1-1, with 7 bases that match TRBD1. Germline V lookup: CDR1 SGHTA, CDR2 FQGNSA. This CDR3 region has 14 residues. With 4 bases clipped from V and 1 base from J, the junction kept 3 bases outside the gene matches. The CDR3 is CASSSGTENTEAFF. The CDR3 DNA is TGTGCCAGCAGCTCCGGGACAGAGAACACTGAAGCTTTCTTT.

The chain employs TRBV2 and TRBJ1-2, with 11 nucleotides matching TRBD1. The germline gives CDR1 SNHLY, CDR2 FYNNEI. The CDR3 totals 14 residues. The trim removed 5 bases at V and 7 bases at J, leaving 6 bases unmatched. CDR3 amino acids: CASSRFGTGGGYTF. The DNA of the CDR3 is TGTGCCAGCAGTAGATTCGGGACAGGGGGTGGCTACACCTTC.

V gene TRBV4-3 combines with J gene TRBJ1-2, with D unclear. Trimming took off 0 bases at V and 8 bases at J, with 16 bases between the two ends. From germline, CDR1 is LGHNA and CDR2 YSLEER. The CDR3 length is 15 residues. CDR3 nucleotide sequence: TGCGCCAGCAGCCAAGATATTCCACTCTTCGGGGGCTACACCTTC. Protein: CASSQDIPLFGGYTF.

This clone occurred a few times. The chain has TRBV4-2 and TRBJ2-3, with D unclear. The CDR3 totals 14 residues. Between the trimmed V and J ends, which lost 1 base and 3 bases, there was a span of 8 bases. The germline CDR1 and CDR2 sequences are LGHNA and YNFKEQ. CDR3 region: CASSQVTVTDTQYF. The CDR3 nucleotides read TGTGCCAGCAGCCAAGTAACAGTGACAGATACGCAGTATTTT.

This chain uses TRBV7-8 with TRBJ2-3, with D maybe TRBD2 (6 bases). This CDR3 is 15 amino acids long. Germline assignment: CDR1 SGHVS and CDR2 FQNEAQ. The V end was cut by 4 bases, the J end by 4 bases, with 15 bases between. The CDR3 loop reads CASSSMGGGADTQYF. In nucleotides, the CDR3 is TGTGCCAGCAGCTCTATGGGGGGTGGTGCAGATACGCAGTATTTT.

The J gene is TRBJ1-4, the V gene TRBV4-2; D possibly corresponds to TRBD1 (6 bases). With 7 bases removed from V and 0 bases from J, the gap between germline ends came to 15 bases. Germline assignment: CDR1 LGHNA and CDR2 YNFKEQ. This CDR3 comprises 16 residues. The CDR3 protein is CASTRRGKATNEKLFF. CDR3 nucleotide sequence: TGTGCCAGCACCCGAAGGGGGAAAGCAACTAATGAAAAACTGTTTTTT.

The gene calls are TRBV6-6 and TRBJ2-3; 9 bases fit TRBD2. The CDR3 has 14 amino acids. Germline values: CDR1 MNHNY, CDR2 SVGAGI (reference sequence). V dropped 8 bases and J dropped 6; count of bases not matched to a gene: 9. The CDR3 bases are TGTGCCAGCTGGGATAGCGGGGGTGTGGATACGCAGTATTTT. It yields the protein CASWDSGGVDTQYF.

The chain joins TRBV6-1 to TRBJ1-5; 9 positions match TRBD1. Germline CDR1 is MNHNS and CDR2 is SASEGT. The CDR3 loop spans 15 amino acids. J lost 4 bases, V lost 5 bases, and 6 bases had no gene match. The CDR3 reads CASSPTGGSNQPQHF. The CDR3, as DNA: TGTGCCAGCAGTCCGACAGGGGGATCGAATCAGCCCCAGCATTTT.

The chain combines TRBV29-1 with TRBJ2-5; possibly TRBD2 for D (6 bases). The V gene's germline CDR1 is SQVTM and CDR2 ANQGSEA. The CDR3 extends over 12 amino acids. V was shortened by 3 bases and J by 3 bases, with 8 bases between the two germline ends. CDR3 region: CSVDGGEETQYF. Here the CDR3 DNA reads TGCAGCGTTGACGGCGGGGAAGAGACCCAGTACTTC.

The rearrangement links TRBV7-9 to TRBJ2-5, with D possibly being TRBD2 (6 bases). CDR3 length equals 13 residues. Germline assignment: CDR1 SEHNR and CDR2 FQNEAQ (reference sequence). V was cut by 3 bases and J by 4 bases, with 9 bases left in between. Here the CDR3 reads CASSFGGSETQYF. The CDR3 nucleotides read TGTGCCAGCAGCTTTGGGGGGTCAGAGACCCAGTACTTC.

The V and J genes are TRBV6-5 and TRBJ1-4, with a tentative D call TRBD1 (5 bases). Germline loops: CDR1 MNHEY, CDR2 SVGAGI. The CDR3 spans 15 residues. Trimming removed 6 bases from V and 5 bases from J, with 16 bases in between. CDR3 nucleotide sequence: TGTGCCAGCAGGGGAGGGACGTCCAGGAATGAAAAACTGTTTTTT. Its translation is CASRGGTSRNEKLFF.

CDR3 region: CASSPGTVRNTIYF. CDR3 DNA sequence: TGCGCCAGCAGCCCAGGGACAGTGAGAAACACCATATATTTT. The rearrangement joins TRBV4-1 to TRBJ1-3; TRBD1 aligns across 7 bases. The CDR3 sequence is 14 residues long. Germline V gene sequence: CDR1 MGHRA, CDR2 YSYEKL. The V gene end was trimmed by 4 bases and the J gene end by 5 bases; junction bases not matched to a gene: 5.

This chain connects TRBV30 to TRBJ2-7, with 8 nucleotides matching TRBD2. The CDR3 is made up of 13 amino acids. Germline trimming cut 5 bases from V and 3 bases from J; bases unmatched to any gene: 6. In germline, CDR1 is GTSNPN, CDR2 SVGIG (reference sequence). The CDR3 sequence is CAWSGTSLYEQYF. CDR3 DNA sequence: TGTGCCTGGTCCGGGACTAGTCTCTACGAGCAGTACTTC.

The J gene is TRBJ2-1, the V gene TRBV5-4, with a tentative D call TRBD1 (5 bases). The V and J ends lost 3 bases and 7 bases respectively, with 14 bases between them. Germline V gives CDR1 SGHNT, CDR2 YYREEE (reference sequence). The CDR3 length is 14 residues. CDR3 nucleotide sequence: TGTGCCAGCAGCTCGGACGGACCAGGGAATGAGCAGTTCTTC. Translated, it gives CASSSDGPGNEQFF.

This chain links TRBV29-1 with TRBJ2-5; TRBD1 aligns across 7 bases. Germline V CDR1 and CDR2: SQVTM, ANQGSEA. Trimming removed 7 bases from V and 4 bases from J; junction bases left unmatched: 6. This CDR3 comprises 12 residues. The CDR3 here is CSAGQIGETQYF. The CDR3 DNA reads as TGCAGCGCGGGACAGATTGGAGAGACCCAGTACTTC.